A selection of T cell receptor beta chains follows, all from one sample in a study of PD-1 blockade in classical Hodgkin lymphoma. The repertoire was sequenced with immunoSEQ multiplex PCR; TCRdb's copy has only in-frame clones and lacks some. The data hold some 46,000 clones, with over 70% observed a single time. The input for sequencing was peripheral blood mononuclear cells (PBMCs), taken before the second cycle of nivolumab. The receptors stem from a human donor with classical Hodgkin lymphoma. The conserved cysteine and the conserved F or W are not part of the CDR3 here. Each record gives: V gene, CDR3 protein.

TRBV7-3	ASSQGNQETQY
TRBV30	AWSHGLLSGNTIY
TRBV27	ASSLWARTEAF
TRBV28	ASSPQGRFEAF
TRBV5-5	ASSLSPGNTIY
TRBV30	AWTQGTNYEQY
TRBV6-1	ASGGSGNTEAF
TRBV2	ASRLLSSGRAGNEQF
TRBV6-5	ASSLTGPYEQY
TRBV7-9	ASSNTDTQY
TRBV19	ASSRRSGSTGDTQY
TRBV9	ASSATTSTDTQY
TRBV14	ASSPLGGPGETQY
TRBV28	ASSPPRPGGETQY
TRBV19	ASSMGDRLDAF
TRBV5-6	ASSLGVTGGEQY
TRBV7-8	ASSLSWTPQETQY
TRBV7-8	ASSLHRGDYGYT
TRBV6-5	ASSEVSRSYEAF
TRBV7-2	ASSLGGQGYGYT
TRBV30	AWRTSGANVLT
TRBV6-1	ASSEAQLWTEAF
TRBV14	ASSQDGTSPF
TRBV19	ATTDRAVGELF
TRBV19	ASSTLGQTGELF
TRBV29-1	SVRTLGQTYEQY
TRBV5-1	ASSWDRGHGNLQPYSNQPQH
TRBV30	AWSRPPGLF
TRBV7-9	ASSGWQGKVGEQY
TRBV7-6	ASSSSQTGRATEAF
TRBV15	ATSRWGQGAYEQY
TRBV7-7	ASSLGLGRDEQF
TRBV19	ASSIGPSGYPSGQF
TRBV5-6	ASSLGAEAF
TRBV10-3	AISNGKGLAYEQY
TRBV19	ATREGPYGYT
TRBV4-1	ASSTPGRSYEQY
TRBV27	ASTRGWGTTDTQY
TRBV7-8	ASSLEGLRGDTQY
TRBV19	ASSRTIRTDTQY
TRBV7-9	ASSSEQADTQY
TRBV7-3	ASHYRGAYGYT
TRBV14	ASSQDYTIHQETQY
TRBV29-1	SVREGGLSGNTIY
TRBV13	ASSNLGQGGSYEQY
TRBV10-3	AISEPRGIEAF
TRBV5-1	ASSDQGASYEQY
TRBV11-3	ASSLEGTGNTEAF
TRBV18	ASSPFGRGGETQY
TRBV6-6	ASSYSTGAGNTIY
TRBV2	ASSGMTGSEKLF
TRBV19	ASSPEVYGYT
TRBV5-6	ASSLRETKGYT
TRBV28	ASSLGDRMDQPQH
TRBV11-3	ASSLTGSNEKLF